The T cell receptor beta chain under discussion was sequenced for a study of T cells after yellow fever vaccination. As for the study in general: The fractions with low cell numbers were processed using SMART-Seq v4 Ultra Low Input.

TCRdb re-analysed the 5' RACE reads in MiXCR, keeping a single row per CDR3 protein. Among 95,000 to 100,000 distinct CDR3 sequences, around 5.5% were seen once, and the ten largest hold more than 40%. This clonotype turned up a few times. Its cognate antigen is unknown. This CDR3 is 14 amino acids long. The germline V gene encodes CDR1 SGHDT and CDR2 YYEEEE. V was clipped by 0 bases and J by 6 bases, with 10 bases between them. Study-level findings and limits: Clonotype sharing between CD4 and CD8 compartments was small. Secondary responses were weaker yet peaked faster, day 5 versus 15.

The receptor comes from a young man who received the YFV17D yellow fever vaccine. The sample here was CD8+ T cells sorted from PBMCs, taken 10 days after the yellow fever booster vaccination. This chain uses TRBV5-6 with TRBJ2-1; no clear D gene. CDR3 bases: TGTGCCAGCAGCTTGGCGTTAACAAGCAATGAGCAGTTCTTC. Its translation is CASSLALTSNEQFF.